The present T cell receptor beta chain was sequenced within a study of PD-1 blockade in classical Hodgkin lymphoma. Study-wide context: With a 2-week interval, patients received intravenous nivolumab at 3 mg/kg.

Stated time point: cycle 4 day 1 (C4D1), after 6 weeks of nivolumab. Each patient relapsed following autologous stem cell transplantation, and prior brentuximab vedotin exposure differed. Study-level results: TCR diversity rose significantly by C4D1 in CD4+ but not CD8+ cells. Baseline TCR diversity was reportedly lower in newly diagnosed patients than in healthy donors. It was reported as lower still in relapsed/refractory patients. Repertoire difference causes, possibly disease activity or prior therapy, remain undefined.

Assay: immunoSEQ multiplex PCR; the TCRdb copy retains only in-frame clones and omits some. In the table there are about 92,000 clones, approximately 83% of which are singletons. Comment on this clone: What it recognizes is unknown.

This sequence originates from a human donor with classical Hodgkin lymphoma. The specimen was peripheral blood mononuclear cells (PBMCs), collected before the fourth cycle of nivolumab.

In DNA form, the CDR3 reads TGTGCCAGCAGTTCCCGAGCGGGAAGCACAGATACGCAGTATTTT. Its protein product is CASSSRAGSTDTQYF. The V gene is TRBV6-1, the J gene TRBJ2-3; 7 bases are shared with TRBD2. J was trimmed by 0 bases and V by 5 bases; bases with no gene match: 5. CDR3 length: 15 residues. Germline V gives CDR1 MNHNS, CDR2 SASEGT.